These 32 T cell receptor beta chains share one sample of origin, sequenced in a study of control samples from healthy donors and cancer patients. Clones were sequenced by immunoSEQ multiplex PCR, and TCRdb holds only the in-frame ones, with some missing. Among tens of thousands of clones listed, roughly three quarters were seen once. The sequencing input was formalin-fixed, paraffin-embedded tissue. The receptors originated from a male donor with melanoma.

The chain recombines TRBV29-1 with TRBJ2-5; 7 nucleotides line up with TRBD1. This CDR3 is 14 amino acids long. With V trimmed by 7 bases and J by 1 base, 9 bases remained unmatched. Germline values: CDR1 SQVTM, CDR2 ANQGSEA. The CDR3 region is CSGKTGQFQETQYF. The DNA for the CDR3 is TGCAGCGGCAAAACGGGACAGTTCCAAGAGACCCAGTACTTC.

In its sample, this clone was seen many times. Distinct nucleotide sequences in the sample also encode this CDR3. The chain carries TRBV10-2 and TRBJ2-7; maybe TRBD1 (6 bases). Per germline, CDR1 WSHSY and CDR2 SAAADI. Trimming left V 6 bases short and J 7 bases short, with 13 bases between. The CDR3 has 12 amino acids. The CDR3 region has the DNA TGCGCCAGCAGACCTACAGGGCGGGAGCAGTACTTC. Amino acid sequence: CASRPTGREQYF.

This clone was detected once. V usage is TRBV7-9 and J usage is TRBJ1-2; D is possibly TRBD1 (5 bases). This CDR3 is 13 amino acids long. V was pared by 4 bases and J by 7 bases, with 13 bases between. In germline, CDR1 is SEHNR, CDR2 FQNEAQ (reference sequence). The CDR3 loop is CASSSQTGGGYTF. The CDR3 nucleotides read TGTGCCAGCAGCTCCCAGACGGGGGGTGGCTACACCTTC.

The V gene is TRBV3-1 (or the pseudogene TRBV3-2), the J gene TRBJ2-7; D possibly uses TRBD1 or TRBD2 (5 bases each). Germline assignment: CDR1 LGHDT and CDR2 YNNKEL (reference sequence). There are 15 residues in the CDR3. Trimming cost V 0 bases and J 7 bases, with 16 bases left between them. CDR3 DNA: TGTGCCAGCAGCCAAGATCTGGGACCGACGCAAGAGCAGTACTTC. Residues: CASSQDLGPTQEQYF.

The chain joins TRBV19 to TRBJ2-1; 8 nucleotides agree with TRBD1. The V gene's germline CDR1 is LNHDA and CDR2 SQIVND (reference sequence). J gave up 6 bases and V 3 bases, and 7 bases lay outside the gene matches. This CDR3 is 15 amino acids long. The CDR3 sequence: CASSITGGILNEQFF. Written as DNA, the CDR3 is TGTGCCAGTAGTATCACAGGGGGGATCCTCAATGAGCAGTTCTTC.

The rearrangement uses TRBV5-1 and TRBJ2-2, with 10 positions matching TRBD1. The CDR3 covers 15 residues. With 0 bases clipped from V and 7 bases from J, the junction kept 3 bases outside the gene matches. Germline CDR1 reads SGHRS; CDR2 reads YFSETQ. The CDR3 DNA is TGCGCCAGCAGCTTGGGACAGGGGGCTAGCGGGGAGCTGTTTTTT. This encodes CASSLGQGASGELFF.

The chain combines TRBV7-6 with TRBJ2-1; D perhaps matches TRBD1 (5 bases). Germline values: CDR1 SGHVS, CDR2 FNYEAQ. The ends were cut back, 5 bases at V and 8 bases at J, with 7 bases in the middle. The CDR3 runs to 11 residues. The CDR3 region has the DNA TGTGCCAGCAGCGCGACAGATGAGCAGTTCTTC. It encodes CASSATDEQFF.

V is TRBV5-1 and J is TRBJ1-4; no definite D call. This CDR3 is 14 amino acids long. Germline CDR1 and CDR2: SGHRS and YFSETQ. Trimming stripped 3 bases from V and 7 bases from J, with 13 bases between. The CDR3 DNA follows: TGCGCCAGCAGCTGGACGTGGACCAGTGAAAAACTGTTTTTT. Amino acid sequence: CASSWTWTSEKLFF.

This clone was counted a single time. CDR3 in DNA: TGTGCCAGCAGCTTCGGGACTCGGAGCTCCTACGAGCAGTACTTC. It encodes CASSFGTRSSYEQYF. The V gene is TRBV11-2, the J gene TRBJ2-7; possibly TRBD2 for D (6 bases). V was shortened by 3 bases and J by 0 bases, with 12 bases between the two germline ends. Germline V lookup: CDR1 SGHAT, CDR2 FQNNGV. The CDR3 has 15 residues.

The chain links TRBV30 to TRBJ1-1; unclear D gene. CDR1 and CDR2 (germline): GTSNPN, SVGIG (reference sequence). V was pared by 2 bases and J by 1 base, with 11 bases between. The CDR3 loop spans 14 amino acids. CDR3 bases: TGTGCCTGGAGTCCCCTGACACCGAACACTGAAGCTTTCTTT. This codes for CAWSPLTPNTEAFF.

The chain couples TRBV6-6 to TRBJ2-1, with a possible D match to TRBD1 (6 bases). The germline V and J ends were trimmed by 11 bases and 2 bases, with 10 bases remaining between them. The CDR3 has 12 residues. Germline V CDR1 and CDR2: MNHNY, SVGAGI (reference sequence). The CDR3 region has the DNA TGTGCCGGTGGGGGCCCCTACAATGAGCAGTTCTTC. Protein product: CAGGGPYNEQFF.

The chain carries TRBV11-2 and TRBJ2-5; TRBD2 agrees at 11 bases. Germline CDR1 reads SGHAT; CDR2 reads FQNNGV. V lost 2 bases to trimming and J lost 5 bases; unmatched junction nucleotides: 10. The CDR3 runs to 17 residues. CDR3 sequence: CASSLSRLAGKGETQYF. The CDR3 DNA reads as TGTGCCAGCAGCTTATCCCGACTAGCGGGAAAGGGGGAGACCCAGTACTTC.

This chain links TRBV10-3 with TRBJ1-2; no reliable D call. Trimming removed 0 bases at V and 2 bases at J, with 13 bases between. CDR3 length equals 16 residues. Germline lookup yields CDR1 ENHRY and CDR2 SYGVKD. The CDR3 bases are TGTGCCATCAGTGAGTCGAGATATCGTGAAAACTATGGCTACACCTTC. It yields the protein CAISESRYRENYGYTF.

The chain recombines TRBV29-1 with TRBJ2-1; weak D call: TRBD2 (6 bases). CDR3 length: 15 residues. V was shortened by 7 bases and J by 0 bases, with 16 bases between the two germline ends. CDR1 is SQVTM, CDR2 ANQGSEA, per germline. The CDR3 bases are TGCAGCGGGAAGGGACTCCCGAGCTCCTACAATGAGCAGTTCTTC. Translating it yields CSGKGLPSSYNEQFF.

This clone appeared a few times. The DNA of the CDR3 is TGCAGCGTTGAAGGTGTTGGGAAAAATTACAGGGGGAACACTGAAGCTTTCTTT. Translation gives CSVEGVGKNYRGNTEAFF. The chain employs TRBV29-1 and TRBJ1-1; 7 nucleotides align to TRBD1. Trimming took 1 base from V and 1 from J; bases not matched to a gene: 15. Germline CDR1 and CDR2: SQVTM and ANQGSEA. This CDR3 region has 18 residues.

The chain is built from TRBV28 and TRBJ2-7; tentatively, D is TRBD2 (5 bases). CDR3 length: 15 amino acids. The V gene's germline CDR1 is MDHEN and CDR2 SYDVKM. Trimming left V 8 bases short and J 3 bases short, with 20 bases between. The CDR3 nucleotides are TGTGCCAGCGGCCGACCGGGGTCCATGCTCTACGAGCAGTACTTC. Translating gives CASGRPGSMLYEQYF.

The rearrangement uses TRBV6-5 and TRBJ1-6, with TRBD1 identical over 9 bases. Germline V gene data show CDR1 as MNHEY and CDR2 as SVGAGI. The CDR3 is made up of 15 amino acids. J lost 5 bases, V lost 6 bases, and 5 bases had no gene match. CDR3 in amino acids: CASRPGQGNNSPLHF. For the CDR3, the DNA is TGTGCCAGCAGACCCGGACAGGGGAATAATTCACCCCTCCACTTT.

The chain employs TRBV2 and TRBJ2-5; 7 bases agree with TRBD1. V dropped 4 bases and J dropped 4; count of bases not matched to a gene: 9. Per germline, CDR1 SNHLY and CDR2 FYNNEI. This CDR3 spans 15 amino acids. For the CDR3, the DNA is TGTGCCAGCAGTGCCCCTCGACAGGGACGAGAGACCCAGTACTTC. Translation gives CASSAPRQGRETQYF.

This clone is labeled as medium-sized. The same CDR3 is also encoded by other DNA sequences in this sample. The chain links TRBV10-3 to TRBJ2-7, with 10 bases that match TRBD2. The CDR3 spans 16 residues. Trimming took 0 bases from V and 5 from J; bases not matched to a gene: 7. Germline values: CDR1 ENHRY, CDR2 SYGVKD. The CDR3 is CAISESRLAGADEQYF. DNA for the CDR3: TGTGCCATCAGTGAGTCGCGGCTAGCGGGAGCTGACGAGCAGTACTTC.

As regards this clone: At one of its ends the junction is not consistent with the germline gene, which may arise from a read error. In nucleotides, the CDR3 is TGTGCCAGCAGTGACGAGGGACAAGCACCCCTCTTC. It specifies CASSDEGQAPLF. This rearrangement joins TRBV2 to TRBJ1-2; D may be TRBD1 (6 bases). This CDR3 has 12 residues. The V gene's germline CDR1 is SNHLY and CDR2 FYNNEI.

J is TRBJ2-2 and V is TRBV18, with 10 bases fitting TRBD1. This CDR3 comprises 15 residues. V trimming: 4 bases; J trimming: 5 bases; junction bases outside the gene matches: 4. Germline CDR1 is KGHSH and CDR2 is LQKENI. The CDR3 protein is CASSLRQGATGELFF. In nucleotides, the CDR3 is TGTGCCAGCTCACTGAGACAGGGGGCGACCGGGGAGCTGTTTTTT. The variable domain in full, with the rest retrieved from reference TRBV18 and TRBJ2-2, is NAGVMQNPRHLVRRRGQEARLRCSPMKGHSHVYWYRQLPEEGLKFMVYLQKENIIDESGMPKERFSAEFPKEGPSILRIQQVVRGDSAAYFCASSLRQGATGELFFGEGSRLTVL.

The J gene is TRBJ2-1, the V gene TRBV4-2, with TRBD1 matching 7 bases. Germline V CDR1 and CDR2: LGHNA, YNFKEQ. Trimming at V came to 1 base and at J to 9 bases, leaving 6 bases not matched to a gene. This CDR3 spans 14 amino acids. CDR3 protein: CASSQAEGQAEQFF. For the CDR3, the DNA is TGTGCCAGCAGCCAAGCTGAAGGACAGGCTGAGCAGTTCTTC.

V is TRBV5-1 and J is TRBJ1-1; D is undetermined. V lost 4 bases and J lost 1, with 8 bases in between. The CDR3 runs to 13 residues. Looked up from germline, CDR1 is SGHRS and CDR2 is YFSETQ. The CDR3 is CASSTDKNTEAFF. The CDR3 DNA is TGCGCCAGCAGCACCGACAAGAACACTGAAGCTTTCTTT.

The CDR3 nucleotides read TGCGCCATCAGACTAGCGGGAATGAAGAATGAGCAGTTCTTC. Translated, it gives CAIRLAGMKNEQFF. V is TRBV10-2 and J is TRBJ2-1, with 11 bases matching TRBD2. Looked up from germline, CDR1 is WSHSY and CDR2 is SAAADI. The J segment lost 7 bases and the V segment lost 10 bases, leaving 9 bases of the junction unmatched. This CDR3 comprises 14 residues.

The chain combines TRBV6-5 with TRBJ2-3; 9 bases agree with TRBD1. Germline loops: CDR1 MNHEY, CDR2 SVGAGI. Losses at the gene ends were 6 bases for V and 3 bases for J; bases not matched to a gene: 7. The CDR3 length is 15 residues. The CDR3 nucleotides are TGTGCCAGCAGGCAACAGGGGGCGCGGACAGATACGCAGTATTTT. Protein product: CASRQQGARTDTQYF.

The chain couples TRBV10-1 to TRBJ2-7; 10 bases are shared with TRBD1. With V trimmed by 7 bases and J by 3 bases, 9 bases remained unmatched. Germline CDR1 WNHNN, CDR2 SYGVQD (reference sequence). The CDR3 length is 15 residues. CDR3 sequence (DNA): TGCGCCAGCACACCGGACAGGGGGAGGGACTACGAGCAGTACTTC. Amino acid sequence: CASTPDRGRDYEQYF.

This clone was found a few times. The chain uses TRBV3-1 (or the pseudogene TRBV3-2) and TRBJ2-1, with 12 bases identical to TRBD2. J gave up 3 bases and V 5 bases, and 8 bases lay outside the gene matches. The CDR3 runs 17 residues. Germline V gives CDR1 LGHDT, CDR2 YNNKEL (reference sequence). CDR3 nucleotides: TGTGCCAGCAGCTCCGATCGGACTAGCGGGGACTACAATGAGCAGTTCTTC. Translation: CASSSDRTSGDYNEQFF.

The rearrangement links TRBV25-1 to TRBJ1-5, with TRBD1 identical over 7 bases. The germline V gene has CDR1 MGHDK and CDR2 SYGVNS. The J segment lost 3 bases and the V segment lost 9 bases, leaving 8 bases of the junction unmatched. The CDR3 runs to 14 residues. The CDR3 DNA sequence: TGTGCCAGACTGTCGGGACAGAACAATCAGCCCCAGCATTTT. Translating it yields CARLSGQNNQPQHF.

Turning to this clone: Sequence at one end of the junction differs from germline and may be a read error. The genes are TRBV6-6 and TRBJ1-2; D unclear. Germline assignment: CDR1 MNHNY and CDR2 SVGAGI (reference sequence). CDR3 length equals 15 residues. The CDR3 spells CASNYSSTSSNGYTF. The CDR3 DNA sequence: TGTGCCAGCAATTACTCCTCGACATCGTCAAACGGCTACACCTTC.

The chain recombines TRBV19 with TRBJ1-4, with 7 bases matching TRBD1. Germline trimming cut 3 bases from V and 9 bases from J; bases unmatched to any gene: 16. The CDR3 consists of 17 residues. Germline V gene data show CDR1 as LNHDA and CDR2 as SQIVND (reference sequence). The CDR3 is CASSMISGGTGRKKLFF. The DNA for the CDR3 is TGTGCCAGTAGTATGATTTCAGGGGGAACAGGGCGGAAAAAACTGTTTTTT.

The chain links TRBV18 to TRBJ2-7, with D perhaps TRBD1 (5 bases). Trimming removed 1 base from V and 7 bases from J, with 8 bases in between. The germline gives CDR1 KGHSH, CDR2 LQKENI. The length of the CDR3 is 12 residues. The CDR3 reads CASSPLREEQYF. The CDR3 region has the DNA TGTGCCAGCTCACCACTCAGGGAAGAGCAGTACTTC.

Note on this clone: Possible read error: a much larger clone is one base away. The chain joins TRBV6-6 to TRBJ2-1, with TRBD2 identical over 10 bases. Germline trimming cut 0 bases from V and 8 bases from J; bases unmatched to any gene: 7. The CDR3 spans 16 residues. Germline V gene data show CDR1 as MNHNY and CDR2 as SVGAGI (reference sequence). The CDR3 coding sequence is TGTGCCAGCAGTTACTCGAGGAGGCTAGCGGGAGATGAGCAGTTCTTC. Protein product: CASSYSRRLAGDEQFF.